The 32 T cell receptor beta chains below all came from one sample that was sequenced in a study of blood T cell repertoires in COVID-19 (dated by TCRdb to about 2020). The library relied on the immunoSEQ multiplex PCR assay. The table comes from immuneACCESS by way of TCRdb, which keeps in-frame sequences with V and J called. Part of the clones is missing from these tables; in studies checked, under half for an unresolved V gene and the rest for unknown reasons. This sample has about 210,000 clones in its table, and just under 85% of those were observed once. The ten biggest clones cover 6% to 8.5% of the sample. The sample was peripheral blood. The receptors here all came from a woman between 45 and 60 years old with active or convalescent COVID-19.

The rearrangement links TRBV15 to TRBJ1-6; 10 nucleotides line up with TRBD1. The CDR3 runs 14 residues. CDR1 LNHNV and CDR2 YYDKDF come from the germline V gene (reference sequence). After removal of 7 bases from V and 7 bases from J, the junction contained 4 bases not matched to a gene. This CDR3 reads CATTRDRGNSPLHF. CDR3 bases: TGTGCCACCACCCGGGACAGGGGCAATTCACCCCTCCACTTT.

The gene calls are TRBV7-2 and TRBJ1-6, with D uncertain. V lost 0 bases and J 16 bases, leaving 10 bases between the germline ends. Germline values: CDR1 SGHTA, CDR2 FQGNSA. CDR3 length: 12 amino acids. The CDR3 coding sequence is TGTGCCAGCAGCTTAGCGGAGCCGGGTCTCCACTTT. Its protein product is CASSLAEPGLHF. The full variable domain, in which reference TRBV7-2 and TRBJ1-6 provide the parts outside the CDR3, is GAGVSQSPSNKVTEKGKDVELRCDPISGHTALYWYRQSLGQGLEFLIYFQGNSAPDKSGLPSDRFSAERTGGSVSTLTIQRTQQEDSAVYLCASSLAEPGLHFGNGTRLTVT.

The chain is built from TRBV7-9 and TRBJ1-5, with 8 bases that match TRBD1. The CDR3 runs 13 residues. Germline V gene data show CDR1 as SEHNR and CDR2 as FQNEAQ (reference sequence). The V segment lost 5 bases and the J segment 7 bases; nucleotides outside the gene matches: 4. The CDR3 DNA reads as TGTGCCAGCAGCGCTGGACAGGGCCAGCCCCAGCATTTT. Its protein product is CASSAGQGQPQHF.

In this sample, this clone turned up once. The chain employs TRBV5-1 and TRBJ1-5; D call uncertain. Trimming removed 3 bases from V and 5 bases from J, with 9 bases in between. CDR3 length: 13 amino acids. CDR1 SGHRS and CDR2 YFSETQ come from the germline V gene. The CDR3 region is CASSSDGDQPQHF. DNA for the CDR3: TGCGCCAGCAGCTCGGACGGGGATCAGCCCCAGCATTTT.

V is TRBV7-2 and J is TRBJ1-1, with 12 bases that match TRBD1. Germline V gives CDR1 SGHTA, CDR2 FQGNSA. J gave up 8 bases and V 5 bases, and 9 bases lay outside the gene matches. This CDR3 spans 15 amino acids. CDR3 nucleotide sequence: TGTGCCAGCAGCCAGGGGCCGGGACAGGGGGCGGAAGCTTTCTTT. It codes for CASSQGPGQGAEAFF.

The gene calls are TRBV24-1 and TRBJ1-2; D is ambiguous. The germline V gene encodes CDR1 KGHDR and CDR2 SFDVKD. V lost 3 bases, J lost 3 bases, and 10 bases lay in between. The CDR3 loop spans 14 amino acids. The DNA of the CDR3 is TGTGCCACCAGTGATCCCGGGTCCTACTATGGCTACACCTTC. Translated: CATSDPGSYYGYTF.

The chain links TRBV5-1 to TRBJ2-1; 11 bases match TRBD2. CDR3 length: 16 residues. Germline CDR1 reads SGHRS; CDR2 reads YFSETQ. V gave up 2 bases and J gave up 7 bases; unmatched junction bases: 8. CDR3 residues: CASSLLSGRAGNEQFF. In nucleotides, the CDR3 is TGCGCCAGCAGCTTACTTAGCGGGAGGGCCGGGAATGAGCAGTTCTTC. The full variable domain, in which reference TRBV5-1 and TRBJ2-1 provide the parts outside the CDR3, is KAGVTQTPRYLIKTRGQQVTLSCSPISGHRSVSWYQQTPGQGLQFLFEYFSETQRNKGNFPGRFSGRQFSNSRSEMNVSTLELGDSALYLCASSLLSGRAGNEQFFGPGTRLTVL.

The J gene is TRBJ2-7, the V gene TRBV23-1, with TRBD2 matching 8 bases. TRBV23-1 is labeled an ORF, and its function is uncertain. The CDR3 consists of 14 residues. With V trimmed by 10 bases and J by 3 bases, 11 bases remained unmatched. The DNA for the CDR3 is TGCGCCACCCGCCCGGGACTAGTTTTCTACGAGCAGTACGTC. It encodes CATRPGLVFYEQYV.

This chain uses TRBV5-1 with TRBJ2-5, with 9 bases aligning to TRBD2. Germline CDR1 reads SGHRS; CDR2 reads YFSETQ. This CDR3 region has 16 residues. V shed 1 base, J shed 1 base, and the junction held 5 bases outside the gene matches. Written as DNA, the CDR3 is TGCGCCAGCAGCTTGTTTCTAGCGGGAACCCAAGAGACCCAGTACTTC. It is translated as CASSLFLAGTQETQYF.

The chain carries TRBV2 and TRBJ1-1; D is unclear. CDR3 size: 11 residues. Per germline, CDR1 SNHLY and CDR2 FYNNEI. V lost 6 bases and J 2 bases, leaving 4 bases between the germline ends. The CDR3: CASSLNTEAFF. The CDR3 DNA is TGTGCCAGCAGCCTTAACACTGAAGCTTTCTTT.

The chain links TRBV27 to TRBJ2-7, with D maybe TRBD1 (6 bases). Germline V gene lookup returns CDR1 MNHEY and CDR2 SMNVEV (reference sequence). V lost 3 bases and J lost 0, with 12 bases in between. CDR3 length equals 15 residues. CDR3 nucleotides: TGTGCCAGCAGTTTCGGCACAGGGAGCTCCTACGAGCAGTACTTC. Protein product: CASSFGTGSSYEQYF.

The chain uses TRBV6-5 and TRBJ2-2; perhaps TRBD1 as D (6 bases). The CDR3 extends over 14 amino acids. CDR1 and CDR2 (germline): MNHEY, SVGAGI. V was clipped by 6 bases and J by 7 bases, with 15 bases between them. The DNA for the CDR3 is TGTGCCAGCAGCAAACAGGGAAGTAGCGGGGAGCTGTTTTTT. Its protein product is CASSKQGSSGELFF.

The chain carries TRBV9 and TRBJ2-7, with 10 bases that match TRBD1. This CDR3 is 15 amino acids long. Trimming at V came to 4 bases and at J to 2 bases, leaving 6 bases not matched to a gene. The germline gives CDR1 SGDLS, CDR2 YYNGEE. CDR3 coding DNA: TGTGCCAGCAGCACCTCCGGGACAGGGGCCTACGAGCAGTACTTC. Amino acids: CASSTSGTGAYEQYF.

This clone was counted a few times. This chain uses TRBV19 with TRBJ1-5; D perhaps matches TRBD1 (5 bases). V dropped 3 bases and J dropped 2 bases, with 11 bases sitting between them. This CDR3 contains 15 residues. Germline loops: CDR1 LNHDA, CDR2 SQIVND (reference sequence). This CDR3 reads CASSIHGGGNQPQHF. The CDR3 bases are TGTGCCAGTAGTATCCACGGGGGTGGCAATCAGCCCCAGCATTTT.

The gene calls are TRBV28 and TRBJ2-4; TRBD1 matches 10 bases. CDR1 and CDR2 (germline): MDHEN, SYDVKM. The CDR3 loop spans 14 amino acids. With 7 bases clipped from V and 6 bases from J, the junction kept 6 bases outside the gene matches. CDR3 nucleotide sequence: TGTGCCAGCAATTCCAGACAGGGGGCAAACATTCAGTACTTC. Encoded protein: CASNSRQGANIQYF.

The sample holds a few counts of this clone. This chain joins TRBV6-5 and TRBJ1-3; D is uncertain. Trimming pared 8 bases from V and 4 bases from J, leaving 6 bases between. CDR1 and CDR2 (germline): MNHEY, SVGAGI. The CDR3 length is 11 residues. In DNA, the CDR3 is TGTGCCAGCCTCCTAGGAAACACCATATATTTT. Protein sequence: CASLLGNTIYF.

CDR3 loop: CASSPGSHTGELFF. CDR3 sequence (DNA): TGTGCCAGCTCACCGGGCAGTCACACCGGGGAGCTGTTTTTT. This chain links TRBV18 with TRBJ2-2, with D unclear. Trimming took 3 bases from V and 3 from J, leaving 8 bases between them. The CDR3 consists of 14 residues. Germline V CDR1 and CDR2: KGHSH, LQKENI.

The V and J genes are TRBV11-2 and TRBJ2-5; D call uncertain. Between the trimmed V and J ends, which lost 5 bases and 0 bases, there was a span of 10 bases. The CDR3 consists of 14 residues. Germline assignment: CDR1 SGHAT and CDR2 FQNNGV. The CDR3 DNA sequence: TGTGCCAGCAGCCCTTTCCGGGACCAAGAGACCCAGTACTTC. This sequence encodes CASSPFRDQETQYF.

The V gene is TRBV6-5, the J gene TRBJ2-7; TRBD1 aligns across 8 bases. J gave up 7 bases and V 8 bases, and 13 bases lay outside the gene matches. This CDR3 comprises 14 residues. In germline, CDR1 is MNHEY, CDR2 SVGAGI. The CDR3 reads CASSGTGRLGEQYF. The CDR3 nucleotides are TGTGCCAGCTCCGGGACAGGACGATTAGGAGAGCAGTACTTC.

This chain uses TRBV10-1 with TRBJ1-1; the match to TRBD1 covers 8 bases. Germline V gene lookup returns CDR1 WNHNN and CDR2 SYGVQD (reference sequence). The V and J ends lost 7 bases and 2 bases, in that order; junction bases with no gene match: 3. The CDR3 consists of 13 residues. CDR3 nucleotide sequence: TGCGCCAGCAATCAGGGGGCTAACACTGAAGCTTTCTTT. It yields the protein CASNQGANTEAFF.

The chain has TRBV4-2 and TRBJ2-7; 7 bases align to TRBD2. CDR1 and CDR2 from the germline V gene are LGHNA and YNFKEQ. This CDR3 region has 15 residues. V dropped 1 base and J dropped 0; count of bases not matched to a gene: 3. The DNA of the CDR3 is TGTGCCAGCAGCCAAGCTAGCGGTTACTCCTACGAGCAGTACTTC. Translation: CASSQASGYSYEQYF.

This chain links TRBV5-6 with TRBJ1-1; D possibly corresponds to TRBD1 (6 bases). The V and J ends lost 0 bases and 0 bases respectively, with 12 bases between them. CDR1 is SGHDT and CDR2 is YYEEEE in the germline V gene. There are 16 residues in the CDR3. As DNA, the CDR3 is TGTGCCAGCAGCTTGGGAGGACAGAGTTTGAACACTGAAGCTTTCTTT. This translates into CASSLGGQSLNTEAFF.

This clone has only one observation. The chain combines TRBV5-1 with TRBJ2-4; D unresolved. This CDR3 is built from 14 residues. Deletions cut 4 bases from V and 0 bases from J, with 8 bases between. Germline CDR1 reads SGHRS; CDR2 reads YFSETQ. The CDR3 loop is CASSPEIAKNIQYF. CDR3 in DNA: TGCGCCAGCAGCCCGGAGATAGCCAAAAACATTCAGTACTTC. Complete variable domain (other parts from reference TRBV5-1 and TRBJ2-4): KAGVTQTPRYLIKTRGQQVTLSCSPISGHRSVSWYQQTPGQGLQFLFEYFSETQRNKGNFPGRFSGRQFSNSRSEMNVSTLELGDSALYLCASSPEIAKNIQYFGAGTRLSVL.

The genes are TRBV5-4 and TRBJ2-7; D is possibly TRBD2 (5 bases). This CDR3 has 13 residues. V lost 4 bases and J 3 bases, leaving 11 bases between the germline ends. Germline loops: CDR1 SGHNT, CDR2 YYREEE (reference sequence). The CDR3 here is CASSRGELYEQYV. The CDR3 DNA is TGTGCCAGCAGCCGGGGTGAGCTCTACGAGCAGTACGTC.

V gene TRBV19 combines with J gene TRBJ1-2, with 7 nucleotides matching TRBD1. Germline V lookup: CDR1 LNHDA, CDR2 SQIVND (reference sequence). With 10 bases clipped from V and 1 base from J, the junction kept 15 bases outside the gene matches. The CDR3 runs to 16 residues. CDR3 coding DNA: TGTGCCACCTATTCGGAACCGGGACAGCATAACTATGGCTACACCTTC. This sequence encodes CATYSEPGQHNYGYTF. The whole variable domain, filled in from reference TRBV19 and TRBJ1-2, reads DGGITQSPKYLFRKEGQNVTLSCEQNLNHDAMYWYRQDPGQGLRLIYYSQIVNDFQKGDIAEGYSVSREKKESFPLTVTSAQKNPTAFYLCATYSEPGQHNYGYTFGSGTRLTVV.

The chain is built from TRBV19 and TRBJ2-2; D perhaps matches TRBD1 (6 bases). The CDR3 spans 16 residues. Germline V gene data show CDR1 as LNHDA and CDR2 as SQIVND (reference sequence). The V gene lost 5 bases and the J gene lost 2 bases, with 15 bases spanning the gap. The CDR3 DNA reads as TGTGCCAGTAGTCCTATCGACAGGAGAAACACCGGGGAGCTGTTTTTT. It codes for CASSPIDRRNTGELFF.

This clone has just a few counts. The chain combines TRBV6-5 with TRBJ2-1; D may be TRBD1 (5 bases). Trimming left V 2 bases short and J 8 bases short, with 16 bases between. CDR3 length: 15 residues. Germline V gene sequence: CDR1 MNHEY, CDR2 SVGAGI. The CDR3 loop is CASSYSRGSLDEQFF. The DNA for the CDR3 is TGTGCCAGCAGTTACAGTAGGGGCTCCTTGGATGAGCAGTTCTTC.

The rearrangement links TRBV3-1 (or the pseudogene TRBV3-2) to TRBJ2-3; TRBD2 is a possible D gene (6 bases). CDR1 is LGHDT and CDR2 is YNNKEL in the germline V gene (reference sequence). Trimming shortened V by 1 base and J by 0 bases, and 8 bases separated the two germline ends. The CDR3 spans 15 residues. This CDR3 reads CASSQAGESTDTQYF. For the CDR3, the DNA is TGTGCCAGCAGCCAAGCGGGAGAGAGCACAGATACGCAGTATTTT.

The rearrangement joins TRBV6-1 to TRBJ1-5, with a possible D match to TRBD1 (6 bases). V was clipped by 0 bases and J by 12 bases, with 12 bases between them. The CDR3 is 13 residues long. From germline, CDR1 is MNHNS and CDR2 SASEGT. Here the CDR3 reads CASSEAQGSLQHF. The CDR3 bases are TGTGCCAGCAGTGAAGCCCAGGGGAGCCTCCAGCATTTT.

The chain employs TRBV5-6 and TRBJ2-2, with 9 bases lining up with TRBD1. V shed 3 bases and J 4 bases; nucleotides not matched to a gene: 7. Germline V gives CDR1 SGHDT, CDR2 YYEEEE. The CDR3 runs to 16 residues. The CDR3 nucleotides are TGTGCCAGCAGCTACGGGACAGGGCGGGGCACCGGGGAGCTGTTTTTT. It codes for CASSYGTGRGTGELFF.

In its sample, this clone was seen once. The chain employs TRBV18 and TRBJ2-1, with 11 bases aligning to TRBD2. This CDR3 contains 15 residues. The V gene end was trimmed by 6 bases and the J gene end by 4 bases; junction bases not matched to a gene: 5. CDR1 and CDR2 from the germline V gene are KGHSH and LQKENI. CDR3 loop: CASSSGTSGYNEQFF. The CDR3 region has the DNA TGTGCCAGCTCGTCCGGGACTAGCGGATACAATGAGCAGTTCTTC.

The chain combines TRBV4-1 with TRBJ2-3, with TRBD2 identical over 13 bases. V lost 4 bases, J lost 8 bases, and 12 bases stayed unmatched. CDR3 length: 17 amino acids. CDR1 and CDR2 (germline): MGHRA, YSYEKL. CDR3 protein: CASSPRTSGGGGGTQYF. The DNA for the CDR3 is TGCGCCAGCAGCCCGCGGACTAGCGGGGGAGGCGGGGGTACGCAGTATTTT.